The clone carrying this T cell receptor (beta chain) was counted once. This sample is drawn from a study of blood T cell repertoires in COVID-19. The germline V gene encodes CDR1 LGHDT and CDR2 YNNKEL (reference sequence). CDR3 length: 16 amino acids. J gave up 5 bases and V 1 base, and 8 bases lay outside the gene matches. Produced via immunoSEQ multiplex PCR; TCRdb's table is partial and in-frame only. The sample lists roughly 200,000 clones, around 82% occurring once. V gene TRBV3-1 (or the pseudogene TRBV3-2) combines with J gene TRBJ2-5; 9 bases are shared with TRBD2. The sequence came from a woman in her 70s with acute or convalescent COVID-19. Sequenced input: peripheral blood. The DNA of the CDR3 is TGTGCCAGCAGCCAAGTACGAGCGGGAGGATTCGAGACCCAGTACTTC. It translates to CASSQVRAGGFETQYF.